A single sample is the source of the 11 T cell receptor beta chains below, sequenced in a study of metastatic and nonmetastatic thyroid tumors. TCRdb reprocessed the PCR reads via MiXCR. In the table there are about 30,000 clones, roughly 4% of which are singletons. No treatment of any kind had been given to any patient before thyroid surgery. The source material was blood. Receptor source: a female donor with papillary thyroid cancer or a benign thyroid nodule (not recorded which). Some clones in this sample may be carry-over from other donors' samples.

By share, this clone ranks as medium-sized (0.01 to 0.1%). The V call is TRBV28, the J call TRBJ1-3; TRBD1 agrees at 7 bases. The V and J ends lost 4 bases and 5 bases, in that order; junction bases with no gene match: 2. This CDR3 contains 13 residues. The germline CDR1 and CDR2 sequences are MDHEN and SYDVKM. The CDR3 spells CASSSGQRNTIYF. The CDR3 region has the DNA TGTGCCAGCAGTTCGGGACAGCGAAACACCATATATTTT. The whole variable domain, filled in from reference TRBV28 and TRBJ1-3, reads DVKVTQSSRYLVKRTGEKVFLECVQDMDHENMFWYRQDPGLGLRLIYFSYDVKMKEKGDIPEGYSVSREKKERFSLILESASTNQTSMYLCASSSGQRNTIYFGEGSWLTVV.

The V and J genes are TRBV6-4 and TRBJ2-3, with D unresolved. CDR1 is MRHNA and CDR2 is SNTAGT in the germline V gene. The CDR3 is 14 residues long. Trimming shortened V by 5 bases and J by 3 bases, and 12 bases separated the two germline ends. The CDR3 loop reads CASSPGQETDTQYF. CDR3 sequence (DNA): TGTGCCAGCAGTCCCGGGCAGGAAACAGATACGCAGTATTTT.

With respect to this clone: This sample also contains other DNA sequences that code for the same CDR3. The CDR3 is CATGDRGQSYEQYF. In nucleotides, the CDR3 is TGTGCCACCGGTGACAGGGGTCAATCCTACGAGCAGTACTTC. The rearrangement links TRBV2 to TRBJ2-7; 8 bases align to TRBD1. Germline V gene lookup returns CDR1 SNHLY and CDR2 FYNNEI. Germline trimming cut 10 bases from V and 1 base from J; bases unmatched to any gene: 9. This CDR3 spans 14 amino acids.

This clone was seen ten or more times. The chain couples TRBV7-3 to TRBJ2-7, with D perhaps given as TRBD1 or TRBD2 (5 bases each). Germline assignment: CDR1 SGHTA and CDR2 FQGTGA. V was clipped by 2 bases and J by 5 bases, with 13 bases between them. The CDR3 is made up of 14 amino acids. This CDR3 is CASSLGGDGNEQYF. The CDR3 DNA is TGTGCCAGCAGCTTAGGGGGAGATGGTAACGAGCAGTACTTC.

This clone was recorded many times. A much larger clone lies one base from this, so it may be a read error. This specimen includes other DNA sequences encoding the same CDR3. This chain links TRBV28 with TRBJ2-7; D gene ambiguous. The CDR3 length is 14 residues. Between the trimmed V and J ends, which lost 4 bases and 5 bases, there was a span of 15 bases. CDR1 is MDHEN and CDR2 is SYDVKM in the germline V gene. This chain's CDR3 is CASSSSARFHEQYF. CDR3 nucleotides: TGTGCCAGCAGTTCCTCGGCCAGATTCCACGAGCAGTACTTC.

This chain uses TRBV28 with TRBJ2-3; the D call may be TRBD1 or TRBD2 (6 bases each). The CDR3 has 15 residues. V was clipped by 3 bases and J by 4 bases, with 14 bases between them. Looked up from germline, CDR1 is MDHEN and CDR2 is SYDVKM. CDR3 DNA: TGTGCCAGCAGTTTGGGACTCAGGGGTTCAGATACGCAGTATTTT. Residues: CASSLGLRGSDTQYF.

Turning to this clone: This CDR3 fails to terminate in the conserved phenylalanine or tryptophan, so it likely reflects a read error. The limits of the CDR3 on the DNA are not certain, so only TCRdb's listed CDR3 is given. The chain links TRBV28 to TRBJ1-6; the table's D call TRBD1 went unverified against the DNA. The CDR3 spans 12 residues, counting both ends. The germline V gene encodes CDR1 MDHEN and CDR2 SYDVKM. The CDR3 spells CASRSPDRARFI.

This clone has just a few counts. This chain links TRBV12-3 or TRBV12-4 with TRBJ2-5; 9 bases agree with TRBD2. With 4 bases clipped from V and 6 bases from J, the junction kept 12 bases outside the gene matches. The CDR3 is 16 residues long. The DNA of the CDR3 is TGTGCCAGCAGTTCTCAAAGACTAGCGGCGGAAAAGACCCAGTACTTC. As protein: CASSSQRLAAEKTQYF.

For the CDR3, the DNA is TGTGCCAGCAGTTACTCGCCCAGGGTGGTGGACACTGAAGCTTTCTTT. Its translation: CASSYSPRVVDTEAFF. The chain couples TRBV6-5 to TRBJ1-1; a weak D match, TRBD1 (5 bases). This CDR3 region has 16 residues. Between the trimmed V and J ends, which lost 0 bases and 3 bases, there was a span of 14 bases. Germline CDR1 is MNHEY and CDR2 is SVGAGI.

This clone appeared many times. The chain joins TRBV29-1 to TRBJ1-2; D is unclear. The V end lost 6 bases, the J end lost 5 bases, and 19 bases lay between the germline ends. The CDR3 spans 14 residues. Germline assignment: CDR1 SQVTM and CDR2 ANQGSEA. The CDR3 nucleotides are TGCAGCGTCCCAAGGGAGGGTAGAACTTATGGCTACACCTTC. This encodes CSVPREGRTYGYTF.

This rearrangement joins TRBV6-1 to TRBJ2-2, with 7 bases fitting TRBD2. The V and J ends lost 1 base and 6 bases, in that order; junction bases with no gene match: 5. From germline, CDR1 is MNHNS and CDR2 SASEGT. The CDR3 is 15 residues long. This CDR3 reads CASSEGGRAPGELFF. The CDR3 DNA reads TGTGCCAGCAGTGAAGGGGGGAGGGCCCCCGGGGAGCTGTTTTTT.